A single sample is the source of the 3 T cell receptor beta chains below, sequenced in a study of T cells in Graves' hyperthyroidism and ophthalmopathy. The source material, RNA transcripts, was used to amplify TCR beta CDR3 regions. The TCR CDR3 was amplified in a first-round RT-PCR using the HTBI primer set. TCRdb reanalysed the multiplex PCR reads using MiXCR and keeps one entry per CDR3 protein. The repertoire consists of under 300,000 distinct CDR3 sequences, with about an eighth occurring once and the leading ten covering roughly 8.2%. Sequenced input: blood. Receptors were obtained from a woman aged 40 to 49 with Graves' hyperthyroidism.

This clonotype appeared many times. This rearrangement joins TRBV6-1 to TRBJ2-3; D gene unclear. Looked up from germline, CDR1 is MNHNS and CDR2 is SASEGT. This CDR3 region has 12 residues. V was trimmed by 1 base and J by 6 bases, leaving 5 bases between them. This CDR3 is CASSEVGDTQYF. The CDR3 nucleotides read TGTGCCAGCAGTGAAGTGGGGGATACGCAGTATTTT.

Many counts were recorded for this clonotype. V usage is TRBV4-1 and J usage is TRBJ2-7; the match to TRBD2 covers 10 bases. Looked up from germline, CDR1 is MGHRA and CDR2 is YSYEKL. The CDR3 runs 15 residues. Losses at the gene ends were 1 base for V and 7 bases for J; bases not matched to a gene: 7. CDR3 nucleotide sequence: TGCGCCAGCAGCCAAGGGACTAGCGGCGCGTCAGAGCAGTACTTC. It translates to CASSQGTSGASEQYF.

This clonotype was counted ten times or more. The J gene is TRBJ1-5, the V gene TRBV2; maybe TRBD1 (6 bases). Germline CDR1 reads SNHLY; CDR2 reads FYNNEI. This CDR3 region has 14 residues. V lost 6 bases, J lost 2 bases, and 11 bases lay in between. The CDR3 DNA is TGTGCCAGCAGAACCAGGGGTGGCAATCAGCCCCAGCATTTT. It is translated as CASRTRGGNQPQHF.